This TCR beta chain was profiled in a study of OX40 agonist ivuxolimab in advanced cancers. About the study: Every 2 weeks, patients received ivuxolimab intravenously, dosed at 0.01 to 10 mg/kg. Males comprised approximately 81% of the group, whose mean age was roughly 60 years (range roughly 20 to 85). Study-wide results and caveats: Both CD4+ and CD8+ T cell populations in blood had undergone clonal expansion by week 6 at 0.1 to 3.0 mg/kg. There were, on average, more expanded clones in CD8+ T cells than in CD4+.

The CDR3 sequence is 13 residues long. V lost 1 base to trimming and J lost 2 bases, with 5 bases between them. The germline V gene has CDR1 SGHVS and CDR2 FNYEAQ. Clones were sequenced by immunoSEQ multiplex PCR, and TCRdb holds only the in-frame ones, with some missing. Of 87,000 or so clones listed, about 85% are singletons. On this clone itself: Its specificity is not known.

This receptor was identified in an adult with an advanced solid tumor such as melanoma, head and neck, liver or kidney cancer. The specimen was CD4+ or CD8+ T cells sorted from blood, collected in a trial of the OX40 agonist ivuxolimab. The chain joins TRBV7-6 to TRBJ2-5; no clear D gene. CDR3 sequence: CASSLGFQETQYF. The CDR3 nucleotides read TGTGCCAGCAGCTTAGGGTTTCAAGAGACCCAGTACTTC.